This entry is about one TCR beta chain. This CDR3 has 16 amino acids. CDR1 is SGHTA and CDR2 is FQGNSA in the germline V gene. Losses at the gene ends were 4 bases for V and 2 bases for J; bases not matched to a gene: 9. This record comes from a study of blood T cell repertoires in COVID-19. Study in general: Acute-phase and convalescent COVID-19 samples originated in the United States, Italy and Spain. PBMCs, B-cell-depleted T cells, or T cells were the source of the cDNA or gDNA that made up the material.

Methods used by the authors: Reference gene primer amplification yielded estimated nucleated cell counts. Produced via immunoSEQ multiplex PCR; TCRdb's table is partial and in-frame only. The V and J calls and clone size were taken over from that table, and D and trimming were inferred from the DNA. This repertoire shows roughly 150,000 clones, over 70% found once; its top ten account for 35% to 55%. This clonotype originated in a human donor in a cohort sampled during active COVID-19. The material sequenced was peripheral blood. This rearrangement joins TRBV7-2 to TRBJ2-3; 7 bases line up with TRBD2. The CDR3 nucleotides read TGTGCCAGCAGCTCTAGAATGGGACTATACACAGATACGCAGTATTTT. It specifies CASSSRMGLYTDTQYF.